The 11 T cell receptor beta chains below all came from one sample that was sequenced in a study of cytomegalovirus exposure and HLA in healthy donors (dated by TCRdb to 2016 to 2017). Library preparation was by the immunoSEQ multiplex PCR assay. For the multiplex PCR, a mixture combining 60 forward primers for TCR Vbeta segments and 13 reverse primers for TCR Jbeta segments was used. TCRdb obtained this table from immuneACCESS and retained in-frame rearrangements with V and J assigned. These tables miss some clones; where compared with another copy, unresolved V genes account for less than half of the shortfall, and the remainder is unexplained. For this sample the table gives about 140,000 clones, of which 60% to 85% were detected only once. Together, the top ten hold around 1.8% of the sample. The sample was PBMCs. The receptors stem from a female donor in good health and CMV-seropositive.

The chain recombines TRBV5-6 with TRBJ2-7; 10 nucleotides line up with TRBD2. From germline, CDR1 is SGHDT and CDR2 YYEEEE. V shed 2 bases, J shed 2 bases, and the junction held 1 base outside the gene matches. The CDR3 totals 14 residues. The CDR3, as DNA: TGTGCCAGCAGCTTTCTAGCGGGGGCCTACGAGCAGTACTTC. This translates into CASSFLAGAYEQYF.

V gene TRBV6-1 combines with J gene TRBJ1-4; D not resolved. The CDR3 contains 14 residues. V was trimmed by 6 bases and J by 0 bases, leaving 8 bases between them. Germline lookup yields CDR1 MNHNS and CDR2 SASEGT. The CDR3, as DNA: TGTGCCAGCAGGATAGCAGCAACTAATGAAAAACTGTTTTTT. Translating gives CASRIAATNEKLFF.

The genes are TRBV6-5 and TRBJ1-4, with D perhaps TRBD1 (5 bases). V gave up 4 bases and J gave up 7 bases, with 13 bases separating them. Per germline, CDR1 MNHEY and CDR2 SVGAGI. The CDR3 spans 14 residues. CDR3 region: CASSSRGGSEKLFF. The CDR3, as DNA: TGTGCCAGCAGTTCCCGGGGGGGAAGTGAAAAACTGTTTTTT.

The chain uses TRBV6-5 and TRBJ2-5; the D gene is possibly TRBD1 (6 bases). CDR1 MNHEY and CDR2 SVGAGI come from the germline V gene. The CDR3 loop spans 14 amino acids. V was pared by 6 bases and J by 6 bases, with 17 bases between. CDR3 in DNA: TGTGCCAGCAGCCCTGACAGGAGACGGAAGACCCAGTACTTC. As protein: CASSPDRRRKTQYF.

V is TRBV5-4 and J is TRBJ2-3; TRBD2 is a possible D gene (6 bases). The CDR3 covers 16 residues. V dropped 1 base and J dropped 0 bases, with 12 bases sitting between them. Germline CDR1 reads SGHNT; CDR2 reads YYREEE (reference sequence). Written as DNA, the CDR3 is TGTGCCAGCAGCTTGTGGCTAGCGAGTAGCACAGATACGCAGTATTTT. It is translated as CASSLWLASSTDTQYF. Looking up the rest from reference TRBV5-4 and TRBJ2-3 gives the full variable domain: ETGVTQSPTHLIKTRGQQVTLRCSSQSGHNTVSWYQQALGQGPQFIFQYYREEENGRGNFPPRFSGLQFPNYSSELNVNALELDDSALYLCASSLWLASSTDTQYFGPGTRLTVL.

The genes are TRBV10-3 and TRBJ1-5; D remains unclear. Trimming cost V 6 bases and J 3 bases, with 12 bases left between them. CDR3 size: 14 residues. Looked up from germline, CDR1 is ENHRY and CDR2 is SYGVKD. The CDR3, as DNA: TGTGCCATCAGCGGAGGACGTGACAATCAGCCCCAGCATTTT. It encodes CAISGGRDNQPQHF.

The V call is TRBV7-9, the J call TRBJ1-2, with D perhaps matching TRBD1 (6 bases). V was trimmed by 6 bases and J by 6 bases, leaving 20 bases between them. The CDR3 is 15 residues long. Germline CDR1 is SEHNR and CDR2 is FQNEAQ (reference sequence). CDR3 loop: CASSLQGTGGDGYTF. DNA of the CDR3: TGTGCCAGCAGTTTACAGGGCACGGGGGGCGATGGCTACACCTTC.

The chain has TRBV13 and TRBJ2-5, with D maybe TRBD1 (6 bases). CDR1 PRHDT and CDR2 FYEKMQ come from the germline V gene (reference sequence). V lost 0 bases and J lost 5, with 10 bases in between. This CDR3 contains 14 residues. The CDR3 sequence: CASSLGRDKETQYF. Written as DNA, the CDR3 is TGTGCCAGCAGCTTAGGACGGGACAAGGAGACCCAGTACTTC.

The CDR3 sequence is CASSLPSGSSTDTQYF. The CDR3 bases are TGTGCCAGCAGCCTTCCTAGCGGGAGTAGCACAGATACGCAGTATTTT. The V gene is TRBV5-4, the J gene TRBJ2-3, with TRBD2 matching 10 bases. J gave up 0 bases and V 4 bases, and 5 bases lay outside the gene matches. This CDR3 is built from 16 residues. From germline, CDR1 is SGHNT and CDR2 YYREEE (reference sequence).

The chain links TRBV5-1 to TRBJ1-4, with D hard to call. Trimming left V 5 bases short and J 0 bases short, with 8 bases between. The CDR3 sequence is 14 residues long. CDR1 and CDR2 from the germline V gene are SGHRS and YFSETQ. The CDR3 DNA follows: TGCGCCAGCAGAACGACTGCAACTAATGAAAAACTGTTTTTT. Amino acids: CASRTTATNEKLFF.

This clone was counted between two and nine times. The CDR3 protein is CASSQGGQGAQRNQPQHF. The CDR3 DNA reads TGCGCCAGCAGCCAAGGGGGACAGGGGGCGCAGCGCAATCAGCCCCAGCATTTT. The chain links TRBV4-1 to TRBJ1-5; 12 bases are shared with TRBD1. In germline, CDR1 is MGHRA, CDR2 YSYEKL. The CDR3 runs 18 residues. V lost 1 base, J lost 2 bases, and 6 bases stayed unmatched.